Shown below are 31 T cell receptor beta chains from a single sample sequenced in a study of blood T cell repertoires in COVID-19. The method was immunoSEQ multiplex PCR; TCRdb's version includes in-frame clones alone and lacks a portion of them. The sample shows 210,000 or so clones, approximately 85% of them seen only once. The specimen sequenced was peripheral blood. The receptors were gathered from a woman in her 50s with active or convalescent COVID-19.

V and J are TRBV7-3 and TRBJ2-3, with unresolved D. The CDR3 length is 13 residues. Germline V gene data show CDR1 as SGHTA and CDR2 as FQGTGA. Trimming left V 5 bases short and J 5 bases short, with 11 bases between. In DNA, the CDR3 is TGTGCCAGCAGCGCCCCCCCGGGAGATACGCAGTATTTT. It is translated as CASSAPPGDTQYF.

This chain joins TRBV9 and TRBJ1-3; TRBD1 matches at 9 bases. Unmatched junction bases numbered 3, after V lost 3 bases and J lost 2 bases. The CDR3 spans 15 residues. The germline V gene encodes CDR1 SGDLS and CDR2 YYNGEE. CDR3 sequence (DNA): TGTGCCAGCAGCGACGGGACAGGGACTGGAAACACCATATATTTT. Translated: CASSDGTGTGNTIYF.

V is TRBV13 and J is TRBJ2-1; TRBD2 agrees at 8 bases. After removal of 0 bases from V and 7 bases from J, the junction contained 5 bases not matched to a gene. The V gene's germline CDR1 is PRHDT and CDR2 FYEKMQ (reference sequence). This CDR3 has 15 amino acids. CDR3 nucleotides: TGTGCCAGCAGCTTAGGGGGACTAGTAAGAAATGAGCAGTTCTTC. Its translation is CASSLGGLVRNEQFF.

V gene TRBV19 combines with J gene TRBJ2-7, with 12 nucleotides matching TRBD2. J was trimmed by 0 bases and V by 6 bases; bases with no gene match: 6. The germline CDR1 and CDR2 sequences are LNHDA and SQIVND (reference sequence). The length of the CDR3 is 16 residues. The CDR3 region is CASRGLAGNRSYEQYF. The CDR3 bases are TGTGCCAGTAGGGGACTAGCGGGCAACCGCTCCTACGAGCAGTACTTC.

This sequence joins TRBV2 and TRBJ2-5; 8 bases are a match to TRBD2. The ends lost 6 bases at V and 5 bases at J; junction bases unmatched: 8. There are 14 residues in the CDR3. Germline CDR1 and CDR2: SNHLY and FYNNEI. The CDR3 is CASRLGRGAETQYF. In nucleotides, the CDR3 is TGTGCCAGCAGACTAGGGCGGGGGGCTGAGACCCAGTACTTC.

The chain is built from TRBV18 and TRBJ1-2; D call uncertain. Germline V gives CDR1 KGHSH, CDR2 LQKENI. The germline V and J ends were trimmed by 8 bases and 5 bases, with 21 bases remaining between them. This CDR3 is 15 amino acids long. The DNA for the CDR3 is TGTGCCAGCAGAAGCGGGAGCCAGGAGACTTATGGCTACACCTTC. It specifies CASRSGSQETYGYTF.

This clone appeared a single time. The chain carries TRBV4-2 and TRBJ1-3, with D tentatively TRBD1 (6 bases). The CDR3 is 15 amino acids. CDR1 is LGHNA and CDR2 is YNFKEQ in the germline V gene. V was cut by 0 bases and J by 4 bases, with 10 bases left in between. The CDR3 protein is CASSQDQGSGNTIYF. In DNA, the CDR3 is TGTGCCAGCAGCCAAGACCAGGGGTCAGGAAACACCATATATTTT.

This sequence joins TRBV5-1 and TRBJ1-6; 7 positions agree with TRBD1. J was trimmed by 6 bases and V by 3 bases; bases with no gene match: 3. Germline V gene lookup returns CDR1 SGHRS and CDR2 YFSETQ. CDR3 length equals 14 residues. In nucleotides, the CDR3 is TGCGCCAGCAGCTCTGGACAGGTTAATTCACCCCTCCACTTT. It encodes CASSSGQVNSPLHF.

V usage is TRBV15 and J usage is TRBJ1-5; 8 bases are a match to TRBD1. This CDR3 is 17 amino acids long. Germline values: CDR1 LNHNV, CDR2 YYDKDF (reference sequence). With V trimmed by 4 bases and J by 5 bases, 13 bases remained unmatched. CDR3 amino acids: CATSTRRTGRLDQPQHF. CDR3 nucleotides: TGTGCCACCAGCACGAGAAGGACAGGGCGGTTAGATCAGCCCCAGCATTTT.

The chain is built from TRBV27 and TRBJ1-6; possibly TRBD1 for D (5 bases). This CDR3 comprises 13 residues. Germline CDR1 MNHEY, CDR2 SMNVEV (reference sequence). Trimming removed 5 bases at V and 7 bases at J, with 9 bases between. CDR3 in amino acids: CASSRQQNSPLHF. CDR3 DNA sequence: TGTGCCAGCAGTCGACAGCAAAATTCACCCCTCCACTTT.

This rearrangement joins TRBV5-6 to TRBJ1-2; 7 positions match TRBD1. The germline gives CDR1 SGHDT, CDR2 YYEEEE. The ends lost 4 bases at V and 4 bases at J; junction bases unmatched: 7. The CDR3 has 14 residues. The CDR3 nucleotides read TGTGCCAGCAGCGCTGGACAGGAATCCTATGGCTACACCTTC. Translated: CASSAGQESYGYTF.

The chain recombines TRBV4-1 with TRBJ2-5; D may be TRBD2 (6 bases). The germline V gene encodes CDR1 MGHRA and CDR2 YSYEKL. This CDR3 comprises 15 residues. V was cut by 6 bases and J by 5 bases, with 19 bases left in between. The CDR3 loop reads CASSRSTGTGETQYF. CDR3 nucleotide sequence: TGCGCCAGCAGTCGTAGCACCGGGACTGGGGAGACCCAGTACTTC.

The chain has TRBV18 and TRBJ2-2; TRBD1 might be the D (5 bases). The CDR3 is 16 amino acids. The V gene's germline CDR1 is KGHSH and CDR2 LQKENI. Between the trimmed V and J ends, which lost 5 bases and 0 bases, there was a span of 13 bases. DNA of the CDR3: TGTGCCAGCTCAATCAACGGACACGCGAACACCGGGGAGCTGTTTTTT. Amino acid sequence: CASSINGHANTGELFF.

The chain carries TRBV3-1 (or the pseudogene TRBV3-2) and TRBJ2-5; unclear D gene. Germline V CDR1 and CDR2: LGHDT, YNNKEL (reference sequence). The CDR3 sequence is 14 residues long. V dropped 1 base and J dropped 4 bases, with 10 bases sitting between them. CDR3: CASSQAVISETQYF. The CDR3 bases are TGTGCCAGCAGCCAAGCCGTTATTTCAGAGACCCAGTACTTC.

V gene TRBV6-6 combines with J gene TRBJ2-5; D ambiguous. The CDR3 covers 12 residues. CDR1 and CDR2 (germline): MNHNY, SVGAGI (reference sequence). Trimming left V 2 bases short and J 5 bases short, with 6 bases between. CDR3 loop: CASSYIGETQYF. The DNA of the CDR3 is TGTGCCAGCAGTTACATCGGGGAGACCCAGTACTTC.

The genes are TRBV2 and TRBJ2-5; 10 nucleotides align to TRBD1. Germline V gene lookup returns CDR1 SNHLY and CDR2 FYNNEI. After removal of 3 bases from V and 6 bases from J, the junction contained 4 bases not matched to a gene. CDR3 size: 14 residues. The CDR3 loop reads CASSDGTGVKTQYF. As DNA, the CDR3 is TGTGCCAGCAGTGACGGGACAGGGGTAAAGACCCAGTACTTC.

CDR3 bases: TGTGCCAGCAGTCCCCAGGGGGGAGGCTACGAGCAGTACGTC. Its translation is CASSPQGGGYEQYV. The chain is built from TRBV28 and TRBJ2-7; perhaps TRBD1 as D (7 bases). The CDR3 has 14 residues. Germline V gene sequence: CDR1 MDHEN, CDR2 SYDVKM. V lost 5 bases, J lost 3 bases, and 14 bases lay in between.

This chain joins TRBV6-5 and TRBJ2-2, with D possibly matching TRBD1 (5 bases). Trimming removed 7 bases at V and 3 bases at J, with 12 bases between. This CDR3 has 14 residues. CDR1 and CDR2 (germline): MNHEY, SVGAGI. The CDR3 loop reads CASTRRGDTGELFF. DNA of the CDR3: TGTGCCAGCACCCGAAGGGGCGACACCGGGGAGCTGTTTTTT.

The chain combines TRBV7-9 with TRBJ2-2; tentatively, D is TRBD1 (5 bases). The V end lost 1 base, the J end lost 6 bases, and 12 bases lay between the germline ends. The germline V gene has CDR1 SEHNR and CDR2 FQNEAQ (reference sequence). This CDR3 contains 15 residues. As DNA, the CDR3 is TGTGCCAGCAGCTTAGTCCAGGGTTCTGCCGGGGAGCTGTTTTTT. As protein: CASSLVQGSAGELFF.

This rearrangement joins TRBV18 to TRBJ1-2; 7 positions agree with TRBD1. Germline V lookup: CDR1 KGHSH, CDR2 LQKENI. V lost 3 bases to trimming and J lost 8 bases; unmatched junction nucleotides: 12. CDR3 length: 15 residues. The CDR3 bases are TGTGCCAGCTCACCCTACAGGGGATGGGCATTAGGCTACACCTTC. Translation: CASSPYRGWALGYTF.

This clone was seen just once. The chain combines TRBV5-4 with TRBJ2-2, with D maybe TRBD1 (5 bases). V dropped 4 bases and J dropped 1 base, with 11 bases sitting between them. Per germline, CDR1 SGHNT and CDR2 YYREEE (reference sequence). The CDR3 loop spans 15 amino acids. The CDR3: CASSIDSKNTGELFF. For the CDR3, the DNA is TGTGCCAGCAGCATAGACAGCAAGAACACCGGGGAGCTGTTTTTT.

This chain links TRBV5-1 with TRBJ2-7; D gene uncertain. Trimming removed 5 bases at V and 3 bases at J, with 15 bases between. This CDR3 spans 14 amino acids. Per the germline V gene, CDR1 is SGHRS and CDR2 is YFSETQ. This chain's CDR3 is CASSPTVNSYEQYF. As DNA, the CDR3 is TGCGCCAGCAGTCCTACAGTGAACAGCTACGAGCAGTACTTC.

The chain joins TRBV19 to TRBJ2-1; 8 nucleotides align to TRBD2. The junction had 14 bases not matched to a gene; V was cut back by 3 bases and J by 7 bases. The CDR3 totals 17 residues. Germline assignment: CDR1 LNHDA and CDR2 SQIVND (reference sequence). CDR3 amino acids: CASSIPPGRGGRNEQFF. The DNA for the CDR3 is TGTGCCAGTAGTATTCCCCCAGGACGGGGGGGCCGGAATGAGCAGTTCTTC. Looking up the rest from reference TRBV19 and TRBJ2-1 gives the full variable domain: DGGITQSPKYLFRKEGQNVTLSCEQNLNHDAMYWYRQDPGQGLRLIYYSQIVNDFQKGDIAEGYSVSREKKESFPLTVTSAQKNPTAFYLCASSIPPGRGGRNEQFFGPGTRLTVL.

CDR3 sequence reads: CASSSGTRYGYTF. The CDR3 DNA sequence: TGTGCCAGCAGCTCCGGGACAAGATATGGCTACACCTTC. The V and J genes are TRBV5-4 and TRBJ1-2; D is possibly TRBD1 (6 bases). With 3 bases removed from V and 5 bases from J, the gap between germline ends came to 11 bases. Germline V lookup: CDR1 SGHNT, CDR2 YYREEE (reference sequence). The length of the CDR3 is 13 residues.

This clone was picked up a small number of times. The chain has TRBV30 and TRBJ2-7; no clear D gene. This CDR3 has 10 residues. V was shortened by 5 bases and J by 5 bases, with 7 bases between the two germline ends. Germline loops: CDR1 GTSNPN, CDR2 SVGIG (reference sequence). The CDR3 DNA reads TGTGCCTGGGGGAACAACGAGCAGTACTTC. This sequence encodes CAWGNNEQYF.

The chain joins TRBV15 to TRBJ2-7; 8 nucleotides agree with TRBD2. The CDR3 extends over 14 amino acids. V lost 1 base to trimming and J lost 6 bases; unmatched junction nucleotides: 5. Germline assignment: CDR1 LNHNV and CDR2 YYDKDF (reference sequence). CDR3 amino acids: CATSRARAGGEQYF. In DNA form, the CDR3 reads TGTGCCACCAGCAGAGCGAGGGCGGGAGGCGAGCAGTACTTC.

The CDR3 coding sequence is TGTGCCAGCAGCTCAGAACTAGCGGGGGGCCCAAACATTCAGTACTTC. Residues: CASSSELAGGPNIQYF. This chain uses TRBV7-8 with TRBJ2-4; TRBD2 matches at 12 bases. The germline V gene has CDR1 SGHVS and CDR2 FQNEAQ. J gave up 6 bases and V 4 bases, and 7 bases lay outside the gene matches. The CDR3 extends over 16 amino acids. The full variable domain, rest sourced from reference TRBV7-8 and TRBJ2-4, is GAGVSQSPRYKVAKRGQDVALRCDPISGHVSLFWYQQALGQGPEFLTYFQNEAQLDKSGLPSDRFFAERPEGSVSTLKIQRTQQEDSAVYLCASSSELAGGPNIQYFGAGTRLSVL.

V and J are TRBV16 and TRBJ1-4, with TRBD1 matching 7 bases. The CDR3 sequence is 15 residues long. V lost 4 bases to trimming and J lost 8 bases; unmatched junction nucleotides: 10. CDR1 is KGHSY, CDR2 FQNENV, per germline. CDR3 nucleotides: TGTGCCAGCAGCCCTTTGGGCAGGGGACAGGAAAAACTGTTTTTT. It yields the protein CASSPLGRGQEKLFF.

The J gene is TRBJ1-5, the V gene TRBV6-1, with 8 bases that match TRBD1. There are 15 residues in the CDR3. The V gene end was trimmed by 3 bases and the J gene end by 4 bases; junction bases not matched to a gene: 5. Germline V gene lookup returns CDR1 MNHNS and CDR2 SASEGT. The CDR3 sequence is CASSDTGGANQPQHF. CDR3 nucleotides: TGTGCCAGCAGTGATACAGGGGGAGCAAATCAGCCCCAGCATTTT.

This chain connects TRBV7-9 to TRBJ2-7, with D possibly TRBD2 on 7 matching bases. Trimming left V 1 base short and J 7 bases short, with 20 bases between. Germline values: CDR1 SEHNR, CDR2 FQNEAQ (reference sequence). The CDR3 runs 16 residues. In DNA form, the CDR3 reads TGTGCCAGCAGCTTAGAAGGGGGGGCAGTTCCTAGGGAGCAGTACTTC. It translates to CASSLEGGAVPREQYF. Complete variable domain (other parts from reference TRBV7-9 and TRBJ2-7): DTGVSQNPRHKITKRGQNVTFRCDPISEHNRLYWYRQTLGQGPEFLTYFQNEAQLEKSRLLSDRFSAERPKGSFSTLEIQRTEQGDSAMYLCASSLEGGAVPREQYFGPGTRLTVT.

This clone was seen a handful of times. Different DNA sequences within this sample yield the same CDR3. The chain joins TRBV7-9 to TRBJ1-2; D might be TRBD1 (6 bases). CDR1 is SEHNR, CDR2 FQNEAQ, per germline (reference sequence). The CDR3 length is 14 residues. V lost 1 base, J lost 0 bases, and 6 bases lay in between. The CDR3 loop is CASSLGQANYGYTF. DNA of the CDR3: TGTGCCAGCAGCTTAGGACAGGCTAACTATGGCTACACCTTC.